This T cell receptor (beta chain) stems from a study of shared clonotypes between healthy human individuals. The wider study: The study drew on two women and a few men aged 18 to 49 as donors. Researchers assigned three CD4 naive, three CD4 memory, two CD8 naive and one CD8 memory plate to each donor.

Per the original methods: ImmunoSEQ sequences covered only the junction and lacked quality scores; filtering therefore differed. Generated by immunoSEQ multiplex PCR, the TCRdb table keeps only in-frame clones and is missing some. That table supplies the V and J calls and clone size; D and trimming were determined from the DNA. The data show approximately 1.5 million clones, 95% to 99% seen once. Overall study findings and caveats: It was the non-shared clonotypes that had lower generation probabilities than clonotypes shared by all four donors.

As regards this clone: Antigen unknown.

CDR3 length equals 15 residues. With V trimmed by 7 bases and J by 6 bases, 5 bases remained unmatched. Germline CDR1 reads SGHAT; CDR2 reads FQNNGV. The V call is TRBV11-2, the J call TRBJ2-2; 13 positions agree with TRBD2. Sequences were obtained from naive CD4+ T cells sorted from blood. Documented subset: CD45RA+ positively selected. The receptor was derived from a man aged 25 to 40 in good health. The chain's CDR3 is CASTLGLAGAGELFF. The CDR3 nucleotides read TGTGCCAGCACCCTCGGACTAGCGGGGGCCGGGGAGCTGTTTTTT.